This is a list of T cell receptor beta chains from one sample in a study of T cells expressing NK-cell markers. For each CDR3 protein, TCRdb gives one entry from its re-call of the 5' RACE reads, without DNA. In total, the table holds fewer than 400,000 distinct CDR3 sequences. The sample comprised blood T cells: a sorted CD56 or NKG2C T cell subset, CD4+ or CD8+ T cells, or bulk PBMC T cells (not recorded which). All receptors come from a man aged 18-75 years in good health. Both conserved end residues are part of each CDR3.

V gene: TRBV27
J gene: TRBJ2-7
CDR3 protein: CASSLIGGKTPYEQYF

V gene: TRBV18
J gene: TRBJ2-7
CDR3 protein: CASSTLEGPYEQYF

V gene: TRBV5-5
J gene: TRBJ2-2
CDR3 protein: CASSHSGGGTGELFF

V gene: TRBV20-1
J gene: TRBJ2-7
CDR3 protein: CSALSLAGATGEQYF

V gene: TRBV28
J gene: TRBJ2-3
CDR3 protein: CASSRPGLVTDTQYF

V gene: TRBV12-3/TRBV12-4
J gene: TRBJ2-1
CDR3 protein: CASRPYRGRRVNEQFF

V gene: TRBV6-5
J gene: TRBJ1-5
CDR3 protein: CASSLRRGRQGLREPQHF

V gene: TRBV7-9
J gene: TRBJ1-1
CDR3 protein: CASSLVSTEAFF

V gene: TRBV5-1
J gene: TRBJ2-5
CDR3 protein: CASSLGGGLYQETQYF

V gene: TRBV29-1
J gene: TRBJ1-1
CDR3 protein: CSGNSRRAEAFF

V gene: TRBV2
J gene: TRBJ2-2
CDR3 protein: CASSAKGGLANTGELFF

V gene: TRBV11-2
J gene: TRBJ1-2
CDR3 protein: CASSLSVGESYGYTF

V gene: TRBV28
J gene: TRBJ1-5
CDR3 protein: CAIQAGGQGSRQPQHF

V gene: TRBV25-1
J gene: TRBJ1-1
CDR3 protein: CASSETGSNTEAFF

V gene: TRBV7-2
J gene: TRBJ2-3
CDR3 protein: CASSPYLAGGDTQYF

V gene: TRBV12-3/TRBV12-4
J gene: TRBJ1-6
CDR3 protein: CASSSYRVSNSPLHF

V gene: TRBV3-1
J gene: TRBJ2-1
CDR3 protein: CASSPGRSGGYRAKFF

V gene: TRBV25-1
J gene: TRBJ1-6
CDR3 protein: CASVAPGFDSPLHF

V gene: TRBV7-8
J gene: TRBJ2-3
CDR3 protein: CASSLGQLRPLRDTQYF

V gene: TRBV12-3/TRBV12-4
J gene: TRBJ1-2
CDR3 protein: CASSSVGRHGYGYTF

V gene: TRBV5-1
J gene: TRBJ2-1
CDR3 protein: CASSLHSSGEQFF

V gene: TRBV6-2/TRBV6-3
J gene: TRBJ2-7
CDR3 protein: CASSYSGYGGGHTNSYEQYF

V gene: TRBV6-5
J gene: TRBJ2-1
CDR3 protein: CASSYSGFSGVYNEQFF

V gene: TRBV5-1
J gene: TRBJ1-2
CDR3 protein: CASSPTVGAVGYTF

V gene: TRBV7-8
J gene: TRBJ2-7
CDR3 protein: CASSLVPASYEQYF

V gene: TRBV29-1
J gene: TRBJ1-1
CDR3 protein: CSVTTRTGKTEAFF

V gene: TRBV21-1
J gene: TRBJ2-5
CDR3 protein: CAKGGILLGPQETQYF

V gene: TRBV6-2/TRBV6-3
J gene: TRBJ1-5
CDR3 protein: CASSWQGYQPQHF

V gene: TRBV9
J gene: TRBJ1-6
CDR3 protein: CASSPVYGNSPLHF

V gene: TRBV2
J gene: TRBJ2-1
CDR3 protein: CASSSRGTVANEQFF

V gene: TRBV2
J gene: TRBJ2-1
CDR3 protein: CASRKFGGGAYNEQFF

V gene: TRBV6-2/TRBV6-3
J gene: TRBJ2-1
CDR3 protein: CASTGWPSYNEQFF

V gene: TRBV28
J gene: TRBJ1-1
CDR3 protein: CASSSLRARATEAFF

V gene: TRBV19
J gene: TRBJ2-5
CDR3 protein: CASSIGTSGGEKVETQYF

V gene: TRBV7-9
J gene: TRBJ2-5
CDR3 protein: CASSLAGGDQETQYF

V gene: TRBV5-1
J gene: TRBJ2-3
CDR3 protein: CASSHTSGGSDTDTQYF

V gene: TRBV5-1
J gene: TRBJ1-5
CDR3 protein: CASRLSSQRVLQPQHF

V gene: TRBV18
J gene: TRBJ1-2
CDR3 protein: CASSPSTGTNYGYTF

V gene: TRBV30
J gene: TRBJ2-2
CDR3 protein: CAWSRGSKNTGELFF

V gene: TRBV6-1
J gene: TRBJ2-7
CDR3 protein: CASTKGQGYEQYF

V gene: TRBV12-5
J gene: TRBJ1-2
CDR3 protein: CASVGGAGGYTF

V gene: TRBV2
J gene: TRBJ2-4
CDR3 protein: CARSTGVAKNIQYF

V gene: TRBV20-1
J gene: TRBJ2-5
CDR3 protein: CSARWAVQETQYF

V gene: TRBV20-1
J gene: TRBJ2-3
CDR3 protein: CSARMASGGRTDTQYF

V gene: TRBV12-3/TRBV12-4
J gene: TRBJ1-2
CDR3 protein: CASSLGVWADRGYTF

V gene: TRBV6-5
J gene: TRBJ2-1
CDR3 protein: CASSTLAGGGHEQFF

V gene: TRBV20-1
J gene: TRBJ1-1
CDR3 protein: CSARAPVVIAEAFF

V gene: TRBV23-1
J gene: TRBJ1-5
CDR3 protein: CASSPERKMAQPQHF